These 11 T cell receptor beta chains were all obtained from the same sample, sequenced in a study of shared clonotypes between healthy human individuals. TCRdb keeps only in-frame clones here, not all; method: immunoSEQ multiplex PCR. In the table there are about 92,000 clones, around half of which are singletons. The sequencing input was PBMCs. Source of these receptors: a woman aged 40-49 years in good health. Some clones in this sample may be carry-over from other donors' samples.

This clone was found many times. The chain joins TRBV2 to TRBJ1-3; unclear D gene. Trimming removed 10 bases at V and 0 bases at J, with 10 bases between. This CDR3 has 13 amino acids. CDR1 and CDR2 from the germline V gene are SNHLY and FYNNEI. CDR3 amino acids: CATQARSGNTIYF. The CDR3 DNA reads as TGTGCCACCCAGGCCCGCTCTGGAAACACCATATATTTT.

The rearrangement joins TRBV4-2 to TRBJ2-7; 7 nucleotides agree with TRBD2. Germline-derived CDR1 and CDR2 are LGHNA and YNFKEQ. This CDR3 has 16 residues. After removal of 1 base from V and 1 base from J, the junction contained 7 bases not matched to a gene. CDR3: CASSQGGWEGSYEQYF. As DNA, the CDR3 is TGTGCCAGCAGCCAAGGGGGTTGGGAGGGATCCTACGAGCAGTACTTC.

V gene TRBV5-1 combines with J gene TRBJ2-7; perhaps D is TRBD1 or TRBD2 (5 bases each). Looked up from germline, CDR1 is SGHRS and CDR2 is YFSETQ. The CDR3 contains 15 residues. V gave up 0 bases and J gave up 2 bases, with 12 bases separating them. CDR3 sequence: CASSLAGAVTYEQYF. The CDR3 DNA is TGCGCCAGCAGCTTGGCCGGGGCAGTCACCTACGAGCAGTACTTC. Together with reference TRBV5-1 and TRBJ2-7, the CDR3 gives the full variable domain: KAGVTQTPRYLIKTRGQQVTLSCSPISGHRSVSWYQQTPGQGLQFLFEYFSETQRNKGNFPGRFSGRQFSNSRSEMNVSTLELGDSALYLCASSLAGAVTYEQYFGPGTRLTVT.

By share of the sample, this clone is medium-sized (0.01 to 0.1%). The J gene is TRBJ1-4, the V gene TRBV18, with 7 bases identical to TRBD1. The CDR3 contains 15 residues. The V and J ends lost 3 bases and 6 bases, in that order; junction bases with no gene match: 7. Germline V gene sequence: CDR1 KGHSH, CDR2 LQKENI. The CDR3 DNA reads TGTGCCAGCTCACCGCCGACAGGGCTGGATGAAAAACTGTTTTTT. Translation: CASSPPTGLDEKLFF. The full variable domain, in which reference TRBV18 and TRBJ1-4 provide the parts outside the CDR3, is NAGVMQNPRHLVRRRGQEARLRCSPMKGHSHVYWYRQLPEEGLKFMVYLQKENIIDESGMPKERFSAEFPKEGPSILRIQQVVRGDSAAYFCASSPPTGLDEKLFFGSGTQLSVL.

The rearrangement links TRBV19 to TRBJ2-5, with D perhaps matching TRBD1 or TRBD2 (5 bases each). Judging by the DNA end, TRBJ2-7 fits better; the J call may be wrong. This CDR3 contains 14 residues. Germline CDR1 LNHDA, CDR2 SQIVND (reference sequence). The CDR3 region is CASSMVGTTYEQYF. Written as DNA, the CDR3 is TGTGCCAGTAGTATGGTAGGGACGACCTACGAGCAGTACTTC.

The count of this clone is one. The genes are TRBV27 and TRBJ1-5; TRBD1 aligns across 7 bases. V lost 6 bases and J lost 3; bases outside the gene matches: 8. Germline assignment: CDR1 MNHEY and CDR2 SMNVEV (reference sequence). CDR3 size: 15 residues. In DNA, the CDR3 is TGTGCCAGCAGGGTTGACAGGGCTTACAATCAGCCCCAGCATTTT. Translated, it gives CASRVDRAYNQPQHF.

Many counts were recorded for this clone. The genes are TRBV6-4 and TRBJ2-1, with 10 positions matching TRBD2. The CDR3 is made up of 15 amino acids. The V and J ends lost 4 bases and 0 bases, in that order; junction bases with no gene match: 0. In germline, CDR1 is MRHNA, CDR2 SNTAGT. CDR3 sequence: CASSASGSSYNEQFF. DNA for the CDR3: TGTGCCAGCAGTGCTAGCGGGAGCTCCTACAATGAGCAGTTCTTC.

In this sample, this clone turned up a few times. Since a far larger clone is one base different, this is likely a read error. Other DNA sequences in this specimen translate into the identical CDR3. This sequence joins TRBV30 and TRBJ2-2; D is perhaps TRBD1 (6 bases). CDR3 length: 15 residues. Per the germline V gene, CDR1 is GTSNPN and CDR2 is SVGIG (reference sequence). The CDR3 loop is CAWSVKPRDTGELFF. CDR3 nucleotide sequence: TGTGCCTGGAGTGTAAAACCCCGGGACACCGGGGAGTTGTTTTTT.

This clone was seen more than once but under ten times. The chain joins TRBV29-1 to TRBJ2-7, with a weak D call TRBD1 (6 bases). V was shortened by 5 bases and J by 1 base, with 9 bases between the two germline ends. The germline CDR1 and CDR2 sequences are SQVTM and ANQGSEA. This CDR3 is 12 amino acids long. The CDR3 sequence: CSVRDTSYEQYF. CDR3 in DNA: TGCAGCGTTAGGGACACTTCCTACGAGCAGTACTTC.

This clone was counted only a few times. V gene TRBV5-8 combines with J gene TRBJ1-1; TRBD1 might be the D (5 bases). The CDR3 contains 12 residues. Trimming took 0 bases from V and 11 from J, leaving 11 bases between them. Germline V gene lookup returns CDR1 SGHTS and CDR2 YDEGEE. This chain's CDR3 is CASSLGWGTAFF. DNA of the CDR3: TGTGCCAGCAGCTTGGGATGGGGGACGGCTTTCTTT.

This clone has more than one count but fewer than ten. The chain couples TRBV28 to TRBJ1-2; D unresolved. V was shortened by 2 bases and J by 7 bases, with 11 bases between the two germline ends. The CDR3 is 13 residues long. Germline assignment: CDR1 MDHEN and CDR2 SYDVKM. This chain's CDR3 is CASSLVGIPGYTF. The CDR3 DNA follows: TGTGCCAGCAGTTTAGTCGGGATTCCTGGCTACACCTTC.